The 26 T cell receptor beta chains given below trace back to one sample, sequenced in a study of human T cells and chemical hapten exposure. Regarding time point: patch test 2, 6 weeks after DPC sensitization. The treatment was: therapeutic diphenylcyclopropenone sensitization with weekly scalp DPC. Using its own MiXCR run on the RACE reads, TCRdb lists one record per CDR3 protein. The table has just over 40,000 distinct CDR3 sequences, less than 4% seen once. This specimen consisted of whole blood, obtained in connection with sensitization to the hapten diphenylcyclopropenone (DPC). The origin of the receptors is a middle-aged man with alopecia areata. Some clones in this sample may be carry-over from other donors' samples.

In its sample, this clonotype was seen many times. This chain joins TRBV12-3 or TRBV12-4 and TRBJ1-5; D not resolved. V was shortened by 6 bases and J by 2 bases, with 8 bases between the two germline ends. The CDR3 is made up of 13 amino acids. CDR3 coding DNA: TGTGCCAGCAGCCTGCAGGGCAATCAGCCCCAGCATTTT. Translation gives CASSLQGNQPQHF.

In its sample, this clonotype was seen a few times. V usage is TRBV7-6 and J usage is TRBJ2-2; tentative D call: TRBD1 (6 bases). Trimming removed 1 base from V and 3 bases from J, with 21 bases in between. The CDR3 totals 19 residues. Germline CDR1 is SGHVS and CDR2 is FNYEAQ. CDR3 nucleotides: TGTGCCAGCAGCTTAGAGGGGGTGAACTACCTAGAGGACACCGGGGAGCTGTTTTTT. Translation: CASSLEGVNYLEDTGELFF. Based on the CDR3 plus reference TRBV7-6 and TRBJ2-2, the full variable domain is GAGVSQSPRYKVTKRGQDVALRCDPISGHVSLYWYRQALGQGPEFLTYFNYEAQQDKSGLPNDRFSAERPEGSISTLTIQRTEQRDSAMYRCASSLEGVNYLEDTGELFFGEGSRLTVL.

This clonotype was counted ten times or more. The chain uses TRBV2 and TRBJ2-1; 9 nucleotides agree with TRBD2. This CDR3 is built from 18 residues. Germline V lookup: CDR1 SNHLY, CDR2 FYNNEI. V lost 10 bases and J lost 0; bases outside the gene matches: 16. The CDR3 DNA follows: TGTGCCACCCAAGGGTGGAGCGGGAGGACGAGCTCCTACAATGAGCAGTTCTTC. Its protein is CATQGWSGRTSSYNEQFF.

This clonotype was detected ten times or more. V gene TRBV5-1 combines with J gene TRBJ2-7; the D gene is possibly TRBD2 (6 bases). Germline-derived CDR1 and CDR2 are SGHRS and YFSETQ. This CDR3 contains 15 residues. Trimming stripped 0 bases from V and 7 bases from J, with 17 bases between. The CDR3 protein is CASSLAASDVSEQYF. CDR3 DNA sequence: TGCGCCAGCAGCTTGGCGGCTAGCGATGTGTCAGAGCAGTACTTC.

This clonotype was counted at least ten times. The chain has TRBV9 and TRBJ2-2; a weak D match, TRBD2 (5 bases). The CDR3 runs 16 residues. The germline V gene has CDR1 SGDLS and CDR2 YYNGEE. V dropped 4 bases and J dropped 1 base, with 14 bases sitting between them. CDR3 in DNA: TGTGCCAGCAGCCCCCGGGGTAGCGAGAACACCGGGGAGCTGTTTTTT. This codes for CASSPRGSENTGELFF.

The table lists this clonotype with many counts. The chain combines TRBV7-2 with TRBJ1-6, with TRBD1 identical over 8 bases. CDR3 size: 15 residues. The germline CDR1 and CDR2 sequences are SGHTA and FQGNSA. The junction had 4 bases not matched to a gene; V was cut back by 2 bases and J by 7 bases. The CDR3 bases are TGTGCCAGCAGCTTAATCAGGGGGCGAAATTCACCCCTCCACTTT. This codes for CASSLIRGRNSPLHF.

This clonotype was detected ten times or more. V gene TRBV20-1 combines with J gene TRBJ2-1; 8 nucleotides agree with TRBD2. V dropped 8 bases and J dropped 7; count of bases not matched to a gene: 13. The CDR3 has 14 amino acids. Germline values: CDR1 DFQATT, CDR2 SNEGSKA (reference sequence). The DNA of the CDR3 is TGCAGTCCCACGGGAAGCGGGAGAAGGAATGAGCAGTTCTTC. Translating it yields CSPTGSGRRNEQFF.

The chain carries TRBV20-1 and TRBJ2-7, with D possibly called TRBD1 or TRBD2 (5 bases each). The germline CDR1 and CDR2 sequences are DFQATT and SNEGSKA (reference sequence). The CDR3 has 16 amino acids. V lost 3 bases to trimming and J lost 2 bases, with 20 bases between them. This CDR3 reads CSARGDLLVSPYEQYF. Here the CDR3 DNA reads TGCAGTGCTAGGGGGGACCTACTAGTTTCCCCCTACGAGCAGTACTTC.

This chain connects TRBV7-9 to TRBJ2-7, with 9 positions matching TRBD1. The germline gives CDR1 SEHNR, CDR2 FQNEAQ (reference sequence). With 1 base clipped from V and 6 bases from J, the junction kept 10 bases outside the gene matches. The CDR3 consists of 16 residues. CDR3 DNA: TGTGCCAGCAGCTTAGGGTCGGGACAGGGTTTGGGCGAGCAGTACTTC. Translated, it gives CASSLGSGQGLGEQYF.

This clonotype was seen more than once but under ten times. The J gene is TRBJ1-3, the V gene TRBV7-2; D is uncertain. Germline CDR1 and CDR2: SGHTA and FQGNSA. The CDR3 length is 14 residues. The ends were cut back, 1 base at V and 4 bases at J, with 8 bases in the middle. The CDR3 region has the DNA TGTGCCAGCAGCTTAGTAGGTCCGGGAAACACCATATATTTT. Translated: CASSLVGPGNTIYF.

The CDR3 sequence: CASSERAEWQGETQYF. CDR3 sequence (DNA): TGTGCCAGCAGTGAGAGAGCGGAGTGGCAGGGGGAGACCCAGTACTTC. The chain combines TRBV25-1 with TRBJ2-5; D may be TRBD1 (6 bases). Germline CDR1 and CDR2: MGHDK and SYGVNS. V was shortened by 3 bases and J by 5 bases, with 19 bases between the two germline ends. This CDR3 contains 16 residues.

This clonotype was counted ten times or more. CDR3: CASSPPLAGELFF. The CDR3, as DNA: TGCGCCAGCAGTCCCCCCCTCGCCGGGGAGCTGTTTTTT. The chain couples TRBV5-1 to TRBJ2-2; D uncertain. The CDR3 is 13 amino acids. Per the germline V gene, CDR1 is SGHRS and CDR2 is YFSETQ. The V and J ends lost 5 bases and 6 bases respectively, with 11 bases between them. The full variable domain, in which reference TRBV5-1 and TRBJ2-2 provide the parts outside the CDR3, is KAGVTQTPRYLIKTRGQQVTLSCSPISGHRSVSWYQQTPGQGLQFLFEYFSETQRNKGNFPGRFSGRQFSNSRSEMNVSTLELGDSALYLCASSPPLAGELFFGEGSRLTVL.

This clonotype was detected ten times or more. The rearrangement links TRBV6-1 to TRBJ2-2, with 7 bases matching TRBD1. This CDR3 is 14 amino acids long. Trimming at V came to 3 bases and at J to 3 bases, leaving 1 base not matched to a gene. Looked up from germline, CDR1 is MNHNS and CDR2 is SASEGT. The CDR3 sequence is CASSETGYTGELFF. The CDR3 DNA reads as TGTGCCAGCAGTGAGACAGGGTACACCGGGGAGCTGTTTTTT.

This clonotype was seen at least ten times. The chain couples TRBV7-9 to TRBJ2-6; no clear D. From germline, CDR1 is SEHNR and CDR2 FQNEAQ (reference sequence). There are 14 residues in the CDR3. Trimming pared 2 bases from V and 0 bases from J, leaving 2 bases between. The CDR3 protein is CASSLHSGANVLTF. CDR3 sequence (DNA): TGTGCCAGCAGCTTACACTCTGGGGCCAACGTCCTGACTTTC.

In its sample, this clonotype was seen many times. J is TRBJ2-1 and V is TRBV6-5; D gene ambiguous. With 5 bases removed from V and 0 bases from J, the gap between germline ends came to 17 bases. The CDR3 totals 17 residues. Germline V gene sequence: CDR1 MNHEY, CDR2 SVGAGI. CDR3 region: CASSHALSESSYNEQFF. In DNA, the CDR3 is TGTGCCAGCAGTCACGCCTTATCAGAGAGCTCCTACAATGAGCAGTTCTTC.

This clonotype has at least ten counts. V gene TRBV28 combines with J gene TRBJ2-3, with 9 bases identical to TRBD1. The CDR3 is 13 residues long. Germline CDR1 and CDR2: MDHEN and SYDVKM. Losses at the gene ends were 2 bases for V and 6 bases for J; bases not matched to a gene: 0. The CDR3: CASSLGQGDTQYF. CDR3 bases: TGTGCCAGCAGTTTAGGACAGGGGGATACGCAGTATTTT.

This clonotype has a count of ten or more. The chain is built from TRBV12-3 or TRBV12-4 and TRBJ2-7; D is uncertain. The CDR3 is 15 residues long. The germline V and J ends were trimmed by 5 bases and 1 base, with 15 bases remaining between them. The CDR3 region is CASSPLPGSSYEQYF. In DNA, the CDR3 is TGTGCCAGCAGTCCCCTACCAGGAAGTTCCTACGAGCAGTACTTC.

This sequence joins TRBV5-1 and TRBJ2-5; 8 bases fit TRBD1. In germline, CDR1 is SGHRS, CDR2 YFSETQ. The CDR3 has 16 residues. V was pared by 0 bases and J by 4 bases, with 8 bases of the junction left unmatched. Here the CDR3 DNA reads TGCGCCAGCAGCTTGGCCCTAGGACAGGGTGGAGAGACCCAGTACTTC. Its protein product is CASSLALGQGGETQYF.

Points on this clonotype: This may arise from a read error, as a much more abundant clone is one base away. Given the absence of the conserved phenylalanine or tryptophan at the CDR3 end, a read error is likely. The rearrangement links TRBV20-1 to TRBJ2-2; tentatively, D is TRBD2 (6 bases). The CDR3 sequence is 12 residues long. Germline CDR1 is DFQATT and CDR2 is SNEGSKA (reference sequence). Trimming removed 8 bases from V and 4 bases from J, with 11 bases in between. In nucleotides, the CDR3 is TGCAGTCCCCGGGGGACCACCGGGGAGCTGTTTTCT. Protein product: CSPRGTTGELFS.

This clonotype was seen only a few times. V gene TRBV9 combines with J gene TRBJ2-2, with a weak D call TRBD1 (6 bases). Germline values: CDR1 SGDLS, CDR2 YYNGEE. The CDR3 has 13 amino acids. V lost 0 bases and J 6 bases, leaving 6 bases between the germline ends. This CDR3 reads CASSVEGAGELFF. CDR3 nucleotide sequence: TGTGCCAGCAGCGTAGAGGGGGCCGGGGAGCTGTTTTTT.

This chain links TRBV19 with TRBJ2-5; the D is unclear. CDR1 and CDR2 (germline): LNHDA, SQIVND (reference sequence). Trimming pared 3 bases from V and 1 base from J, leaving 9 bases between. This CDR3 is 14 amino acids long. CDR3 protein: CASSIPSSQETQYF. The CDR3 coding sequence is TGTGCCAGTAGTATCCCTTCCAGCCAAGAGACCCAGTACTTC.

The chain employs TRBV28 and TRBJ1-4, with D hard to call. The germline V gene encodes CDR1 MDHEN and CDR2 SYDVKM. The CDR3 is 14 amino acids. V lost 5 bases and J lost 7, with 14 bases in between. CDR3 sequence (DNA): TGTGCCAGCAGTGATTCGAATGGGGTTGAAAAACTGTTTTTT. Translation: CASSDSNGVEKLFF. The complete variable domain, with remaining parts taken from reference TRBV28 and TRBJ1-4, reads DVKVTQSSRYLVKRTGEKVFLECVQDMDHENMFWYRQDPGLGLRLIYFSYDVKMKEKGDIPEGYSVSREKKERFSLILESASTNQTSMYLCASSDSNGVEKLFFGSGTQLSVL.

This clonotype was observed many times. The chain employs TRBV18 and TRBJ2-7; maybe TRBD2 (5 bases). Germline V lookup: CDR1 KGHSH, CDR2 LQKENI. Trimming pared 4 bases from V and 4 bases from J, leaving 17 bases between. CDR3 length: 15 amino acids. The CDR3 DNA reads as TGTGCCAGCTCACGGGGAGACGATTCGATGTACGAGCAGTACTTC. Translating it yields CASSRGDDSMYEQYF.

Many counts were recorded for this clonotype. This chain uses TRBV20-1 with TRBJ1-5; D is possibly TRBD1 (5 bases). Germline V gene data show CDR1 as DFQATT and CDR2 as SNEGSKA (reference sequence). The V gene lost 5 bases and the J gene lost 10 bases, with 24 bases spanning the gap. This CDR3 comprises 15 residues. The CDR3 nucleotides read TGCAGTGCTGGCTTTGGGGCGGACCCGATTAAACCCCAGCATTTT. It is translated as CSAGFGADPIKPQHF.

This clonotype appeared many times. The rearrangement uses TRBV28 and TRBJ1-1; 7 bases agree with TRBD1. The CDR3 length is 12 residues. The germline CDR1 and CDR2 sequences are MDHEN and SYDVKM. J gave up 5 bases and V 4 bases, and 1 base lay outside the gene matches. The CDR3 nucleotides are TGTGCCAGCAGTTCCAGGGGGACTGAAGCTTTCTTT. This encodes CASSSRGTEAFF.

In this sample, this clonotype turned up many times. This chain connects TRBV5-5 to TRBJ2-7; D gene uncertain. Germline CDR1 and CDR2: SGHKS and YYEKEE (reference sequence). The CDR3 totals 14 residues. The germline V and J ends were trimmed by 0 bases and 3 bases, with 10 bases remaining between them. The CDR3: CASSLVGRSYEQYF. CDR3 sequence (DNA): TGTGCCAGCAGCTTGGTAGGCAGAAGCTACGAGCAGTACTTC. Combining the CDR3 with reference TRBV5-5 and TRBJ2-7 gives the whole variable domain DAGVTQSPTHLIKTRGQQVTLRCSPISGHKSVSWYQQVLGQGPQFIFQYYEKEERGRGNFPDRFSARQFPNYSSELNVNALLLGDSALYLCASSLVGRSYEQYFGPGTRLTVT.